The present entry profiles one T cell receptor beta chain with its context. Its specific antigen is unknown. Base qualities are not recorded, but no much larger clone differs from it by a single base. The sample belongs to a study of blood T cell repertoires in COVID-19 (dated by TCRdb to about 2020). Study-level background: Samples covering the acute and convalescent phases of COVID-19 were provided by collaborators in the United States, Italy and Spain. A freely available public database, intended as a resource for researchers studying the immune response to SARS-CoV-2, is where the repertoires were released. The material from the prospective study consisted of cDNA or gDNA derived from T cells, B-cell-depleted T cells, or PBMCs. Samples came from the ongoing ImmuneRACE study (first 160 participants) plus 1,254 subjects from 6 global collaborators. The sample metadata nearly always contained a de-identified subject ID, COVID-19 status, age in years and sex. Where available, HLA class I and class II types were taken from metadata supplied by the sample provider and were not determined by assay-based typing. Subjects who had been exposed to COVID-19, were actively infected with it, or had recovered from it provided the deeply sampled blood TCRbeta repertoires that made up the dataset.

V is pared back by 4 bases and J by 1 base, with 10 bases lying between the germline termini. Sequences SEHNR (CDR1) and FQNEAQ (CDR2) are obtained from the germline V gene (reference sequence). Its CDR3 holds 14 amino acids, cysteine through phenylalanine. Here the CDR3 DNA is all that survives: 42 bases in frame from base 1. Collaborating institutions collected whole blood in K2EDTA tubes following their own protocols. For TCRbeta analysis, collaborators shipped samples as frozen whole blood, isolated PBMCs, or DNA extracted from either of those sample types. The immunoSEQ Assay, a bias-controlled multiplex PCR, was used to amplify TCRbeta CDR3 regions from genomic DNA. As for the authors' bioinformatics: The number of nucleated cells in each sample was estimated by amplification of reference gene primers within the assay. To quantify the absolute abundance of each unique TCRbeta CDR3 rearrangement, sequence reads were collapsed and filtered. For each sample, productive Simpson clonality was calculated as the square root of Simpson's diversity index across productive rearrangements. The clones in this table, taken by TCRdb from immuneACCESS, are in-frame only. Not every clone is retained; where verified, under half of the shortfall comes from an unresolved V gene, and the cause of the rest is unknown. The DNA was the basis for D and trimming; V, J and clone size are from that table. The sample contains 100,000 to 130,000 clones, 88% of them found a single time. Around 2% of the sample belongs to the ten largest clones.

Study-wide findings and limitations: How much clinical and demographic metadata was included differed by source and by participant, and the metadata was provided uncurated.

Sequenced: peripheral blood. This TCR derives from a human donor in a cohort sampled during active COVID-19. The chain is assembled from TRBV7-9 and TRBJ1-1; the D segment cannot be called with confidence. The CDR3 protein: CASSSWQQNTEAFF. The DNA sequence is given as TGTGCCAGCAGCTCCTGGCAACAGAACACTGAAGCTTTCTTT.